This T cell receptor beta chain was documented in a study of cytomegalovirus exposure and HLA in healthy donors. Findings and limits, study-wide: An analysis done earlier found most TCR beta V segments productive about 87% or about 30% of the time.

For this clone: The antigen is undetermined. At the DNA level, this CDR3 is encoded by other sequences in the same sample as well.

In germline, CDR1 is SGHKS, CDR2 YYEKEE (reference sequence). The V gene lost 4 bases and the J gene lost 1 base, with 9 bases spanning the gap. This CDR3 contains 13 residues. With 60 Vbeta and 13 Jbeta primers, the PCR was carried out. The assay was immunoSEQ multiplex PCR, and TCRdb's table has in-frame clones only and misses some. This repertoire includes just over 50,000 clones. What was sequenced was PBMCs. The source is a woman aged 60-75 years in good health and CMV-seropositive. The V call is TRBV5-5, the J call TRBJ2-7; possibly TRBD1 for D (6 bases). The CDR3 region has the DNA TGTGCCAGCAGCGCCAGGGGTTCCTACGAGCAGTACTTC. Translation: CASSARGSYEQYF.